This TCR beta chain was retrieved from a study of shared clonotypes between healthy human individuals. CDR3 length: 14 residues. Germline V gene lookup returns CDR1 LNHDA and CDR2 SQIVND (reference sequence). J was trimmed by 4 bases and V by 5 bases; bases with no gene match: 5. At deep level, the assay was performed. The data were produced by immunoSEQ multiplex PCR, yet TCRdb's version contains in-frame clones alone and is incomplete. The repertoire holds 2 million to 2.5 million clones, with about 92% as singletons. Sequences were obtained from naive CD4+ T cells from PBMCs. Subset in this sample: CD45RA+ positively selected. V and J are TRBV19 and TRBJ2-5; 9 bases are a match to TRBD1. The sequence came from a young man in good health. Some clones in this sample may be carry-over from other donors' samples. The DNA of the CDR3 is TGTGCCAGTAGTGTTACAGGGGGCCCAGAGACCCAGTACTTC. Translating gives CASSVTGGPETQYF. The whole variable domain, remainder taken from reference TRBV19 and TRBJ2-5, is DGGITQSPKYLFRKEGQNVTLSCEQNLNHDAMYWYRQDPGQGLRLIYYSQIVNDFQKGDIAEGYSVSREKKESFPLTVTSAQKNPTAFYLCASSVTGGPETQYFGPGTRLLVL.